These 26 T cell receptor beta chains originate from one sample sequenced in a study of CD8 T cells in Susac syndrome. When the RNA was reverse transcribed, random hexamers were used with an input of about 0.45 to 1 ug. Each CDR3 protein is one row after TCRdb ran MiXCR on the immunoSEQ multiplex PCR reads. Of some 150,000 distinct CDR3 sequences in the sample, about 94% were seen once. Sequenced sample: CD8+ T cells from PBMCs. These receptors all come from a human donor with multiple sclerosis.

The rearrangement joins TRBV7-9 to TRBJ1-2, with TRBD1 matching over 10 bases. The junction had 8 bases not matched to a gene; V was cut back by 3 bases and J by 4 bases. The CDR3 is made up of 16 amino acids. Germline values: CDR1 SEHNR, CDR2 FQNEAQ (reference sequence). CDR3 DNA sequence: TGTGCCAGCAGCTTCCAGGGACAGGGGTTTCTCTATGGCTACACCTTC. Protein product: CASSFQGQGFLYGYTF.

The gene calls are TRBV30 and TRBJ2-7; 9 positions agree with TRBD1. CDR1 GTSNPN and CDR2 SVGIG come from the germline V gene (reference sequence). V was pared by 5 bases and J by 3 bases, with 8 bases of the junction left unmatched. The CDR3 spans 14 residues. The CDR3 loop is CAWGGQGIFYEQYF. The CDR3 DNA is TGTGCCTGGGGAGGACAGGGGATATTCTACGAGCAGTACTTC.

This clonotype was detected only once. The rearrangement links TRBV29-1 to TRBJ1-1, with D hard to call. The CDR3 spans 12 residues. Germline CDR1 SQVTM, CDR2 ANQGSEA. The germline V and J ends were trimmed by 2 bases and 6 bases, with 10 bases remaining between them. Here the CDR3 reads CSVELTAPEAFF. In DNA form, the CDR3 reads TGCAGCGTTGAATTAACTGCCCCTGAAGCTTTCTTT. Based on the CDR3 plus reference TRBV29-1 and TRBJ1-1, the full variable domain is SAVISQKPSRDICQRGTSLTIQCQVDSQVTMMFWYRQQPGQSLTLIATANQGSEATYESGFVIDKFPISRPNLTFSTLTVSNMSPEDSSIYLCSVELTAPEAFFGQGTRLTVV.

The chain carries TRBV20-1 and TRBJ2-7, with 8 bases that match TRBD1. CDR1 is DFQATT and CDR2 is SNEGSKA in the germline V gene (reference sequence). The ends lost 2 bases at V and 5 bases at J; junction bases unmatched: 8. The CDR3 runs 14 residues. The chain's CDR3 is CSARPDRVNDEQYF. The CDR3, as DNA: TGCAGTGCTAGACCGGACAGGGTGAATGACGAGCAGTACTTC.

The J gene is TRBJ1-1, the V gene TRBV30, with D possibly being TRBD1 (5 bases). CDR1 is GTSNPN and CDR2 is SVGIG in the germline V gene (reference sequence). V was pared by 4 bases and J by 10 bases, with 16 bases between. The CDR3 totals 12 residues. The CDR3 protein is CAWKPETARAFF. CDR3 in DNA: TGTGCCTGGAAGCCCGAGACAGCCAGAGCTTTCTTT.

This chain uses TRBV20-1 with TRBJ2-2; D perhaps matches TRBD2 (6 bases). The CDR3 is 16 amino acids. Trimming shortened V by 0 bases and J by 6 bases, and 17 bases separated the two germline ends. Per the germline V gene, CDR1 is DFQATT and CDR2 is SNEGSKA (reference sequence). The CDR3 here is CSARDRGSQFPGELFF. CDR3 nucleotide sequence: TGCAGTGCTAGAGATCGGGGGAGCCAGTTCCCCGGGGAGCTGTTTTTT.

This clonotype was picked up one time. V and J are TRBV10-1 and TRBJ2-1, with D tentatively TRBD1 or TRBD2 (6 bases each). Germline CDR1 and CDR2: WNHNN and SYGVQD (reference sequence). The CDR3 consists of 14 residues. V was cut by 2 bases and J by 6 bases, with 11 bases left in between. The DNA of the CDR3 is TGCGCCAGCAGTGAGGGGGGGCCTGGCAATGAGCAGTTCTTC. Translated, it gives CASSEGGPGNEQFF.

The rearrangement links TRBV7-9 to TRBJ2-5; 9 bases match TRBD2. This CDR3 has 16 amino acids. In germline, CDR1 is SEHNR, CDR2 FQNEAQ (reference sequence). V gave up 4 bases and J gave up 5 bases; unmatched junction bases: 11. CDR3 bases: TGTGCCAGCAGCTACAGCGGGGGGCCCCTTCGGGAGACCCAGTACTTC. Amino acid sequence: CASSYSGGPLRETQYF.

V is TRBV3-1 and J is TRBJ2-1; 14 bases line up with TRBD2. CDR1 and CDR2 (germline): LGHDT, YNNKEL (reference sequence). With V trimmed by 1 base and J by 9 bases, 8 bases remained unmatched. CDR3 length: 17 residues. CDR3 residues: CASSQVRTSGGYLEQFF. The DNA for the CDR3 is TGTGCCAGCAGCCAAGTCCGGACTAGCGGGGGGTATCTTGAGCAGTTCTTC.

The chain has TRBV24-1 and TRBJ1-2, with 9 bases matching TRBD1. From germline, CDR1 is KGHDR and CDR2 SFDVKD. With 7 bases clipped from V and 5 bases from J, the junction kept 4 bases outside the gene matches. CDR3 length equals 13 residues. The CDR3 loop reads CATRPGTGYGYTF. CDR3 coding DNA: TGTGCCACCAGGCCCGGGACAGGGTATGGCTACACCTTC.

This clonotype came up once. This rearrangement joins TRBV19 to TRBJ2-3, with 8 bases aligning to TRBD1. The germline CDR1 and CDR2 sequences are LNHDA and SQIVND (reference sequence). The CDR3 is made up of 14 amino acids. V was clipped by 6 bases and J by 1 base; unmatched bases: 3. CDR3 sequence (DNA): TGTGCCAGTAGCCCGGGACAGGGCACAGATACGCAGTATTTT. Its protein is CASSPGQGTDTQYF.

The V gene is TRBV14, the J gene TRBJ1-4; unclear D gene. The germline CDR1 and CDR2 sequences are SGHDN and FVKESK. Trimming shortened V by 1 base and J by 5 bases, and 11 bases separated the two germline ends. The CDR3 extends over 15 amino acids. The CDR3 loop is CASSQAEIPNEKLFF. In DNA, the CDR3 is TGTGCCAGCAGCCAAGCGGAGATCCCGAATGAAAAACTGTTTTTT.

This chain uses TRBV12-3 or TRBV12-4 with TRBJ2-5; D might be TRBD2 (5 bases). Trimming left V 6 bases short and J 4 bases short, with 15 bases between. The CDR3 spans 14 residues. CDR3 bases: TGTGCCAGCAGCTGGACTCTGGAGCGAGAGACCCAGTACTTC. This translates into CASSWTLERETQYF.

The chain has TRBV29-1 and TRBJ1-5; TRBD1 matches 7 bases. Germline CDR1 is SQVTM and CDR2 is ANQGSEA. The V gene end was trimmed by 5 bases and the J gene end by 2 bases; junction bases not matched to a gene: 18. This CDR3 contains 18 residues. CDR3 sequence: CSVHWMGRDSKRNQPQHF. The CDR3 nucleotides read TGCAGCGTTCACTGGATGGGTAGGGACAGTAAGCGCAATCAGCCCCAGCATTTT. Full variable domain (rest looked up from reference TRBV29-1 and TRBJ1-5): SAVISQKPSRDICQRGTSLTIQCQVDSQVTMMFWYRQQPGQSLTLIATANQGSEATYESGFVIDKFPISRPNLTFSTLTVSNMSPEDSSIYLCSVHWMGRDSKRNQPQHFGDGTRLSIL.

The chain is built from TRBV9 and TRBJ2-1; 9 nucleotides line up with TRBD2. The V and J ends lost 7 bases and 6 bases, in that order; junction bases with no gene match: 5. The CDR3 loop spans 13 amino acids. The germline V gene has CDR1 SGDLS and CDR2 YYNGEE. CDR3 nucleotide sequence: TGTGCCAGCGGCGGGGGGGCCGGCAATGAGCAGTTCTTC. Amino acid sequence: CASGGGAGNEQFF. Together with reference TRBV9 and TRBJ2-1, the CDR3 gives the full variable domain: DSGVTQTPKHLITATGQRVTLRCSPRSGDLSVYWYQQSLDQGLQFLIQYYNGEERAKGNILERFSAQQFPDLHSELNLSSLELGDSALYFCASGGGAGNEQFFGPGTRLTVL.

The sample holds one count of this clonotype. The chain has TRBV6-1 and TRBJ2-1; the D gene is possibly TRBD2 (6 bases). V lost 7 bases and J lost 1, with 20 bases in between. Germline V gives CDR1 MNHNS, CDR2 SASEGT. CDR3 length: 17 amino acids. CDR3: CASKGETGDLSYNEQFF. The CDR3 DNA follows: TGTGCCAGCAAGGGCGAAACGGGGGATTTGTCCTACAATGAGCAGTTCTTC.

The V gene is TRBV5-1, the J gene TRBJ2-7, with D perhaps matching TRBD2 (5 bases). Trimming pared 0 bases from V and 2 bases from J, leaving 12 bases between. The germline V gene encodes CDR1 SGHRS and CDR2 YFSETQ. The CDR3 loop spans 15 amino acids. CDR3 coding DNA: TGCGCCAGCAGCTTGGCAACGGGAAGGGCCTACGAGCAGTACTTC. Its translation is CASSLATGRAYEQYF.

The chain recombines TRBV4-2 with TRBJ1-2, with D perhaps TRBD1 (5 bases). The CDR3 sequence is 14 residues long. The V end lost 0 bases, the J end lost 0 bases, and 5 bases lay between the germline ends. Germline V gene lookup returns CDR1 LGHNA and CDR2 YNFKEQ. DNA of the CDR3: TGTGCCAGCAGCCAAGAACAGGCTAACTATGGCTACACCTTC. It codes for CASSQEQANYGYTF.

The gene calls are TRBV6-1 and TRBJ1-5; D remains ambiguous. Germline CDR1 and CDR2: MNHNS and SASEGT. V lost 4 bases to trimming and J lost 7 bases, with 14 bases between them. The CDR3 totals 14 residues. The CDR3, as DNA: TGTGCCAGCAGTGTTCCAGCGGGAATGCAGCCCCAGCATTTT. This codes for CASSVPAGMQPQHF.

The rearrangement joins TRBV29-1 to TRBJ2-1; maybe TRBD1 (5 bases). Between the trimmed V and J ends, which lost 6 bases and 7 bases, there was a span of 16 bases. The germline CDR1 and CDR2 sequences are SQVTM and ANQGSEA. The CDR3 length is 13 residues. The DNA for the CDR3 is TGCAGCGTAATCGTGGCAGGGAAGAATGAGCAGTTCTTC. Amino acid sequence: CSVIVAGKNEQFF.

The rearrangement links TRBV28 to TRBJ1-1, with D unclear. This CDR3 spans 12 amino acids. Per germline, CDR1 MDHEN and CDR2 SYDVKM. V was cut by 4 bases and J by 3 bases, with 6 bases left in between. This CDR3 is CASSWRYTEAFF. The DNA of the CDR3 is TGTGCCAGCAGTTGGCGTTACACTGAAGCTTTCTTT.

The chain employs TRBV2 and TRBJ2-5, with unresolved D. The CDR3 runs to 15 residues. Germline CDR1 and CDR2: SNHLY and FYNNEI. V shed 0 bases and J shed 2 bases, with 10 bases lying between them. The CDR3 sequence is CASSEALGGQETQYF. In DNA, the CDR3 is TGTGCCAGCAGTGAAGCGCTGGGCGGACAAGAGACCCAGTACTTC.

The chain uses TRBV30 and TRBJ2-3; no clear D. The V end lost 5 bases, the J end lost 0 bases, and 9 bases lay between the germline ends. Germline lookup yields CDR1 GTSNPN and CDR2 SVGIG (reference sequence). This CDR3 spans 13 amino acids. In DNA, the CDR3 is TGTGCCTGGCTCAAGGCTAGCACAGATACGCAGTATTTT. Encoded protein: CAWLKASTDTQYF.

The chain employs TRBV29-1 and TRBJ2-5; 11 positions match TRBD2. V trimming: 0 bases; J trimming: 1 base; junction bases outside the gene matches: 4. The CDR3 length is 16 residues. CDR1 and CDR2 (germline): SQVTM, ANQGSEA. The CDR3 protein is CSVEDPLAGGQETQYF. The DNA for the CDR3 is TGCAGCGTTGAAGATCCCCTAGCGGGGGGCCAAGAGACCCAGTACTTC.

This chain links TRBV12-3 or TRBV12-4 with TRBJ2-1; the D is unclear. This CDR3 is built from 11 residues. V was cut by 3 bases and J by 8 bases, with 5 bases left in between. Here the CDR3 DNA reads TGTGCCAGCAGTTTGGTCGATGAGCAGTTCTTC. Translating it yields CASSLVDEQFF.

The chain combines TRBV24-1 with TRBJ2-7; tentative D call: TRBD1 (6 bases). This CDR3 spans 12 amino acids. The germline gives CDR1 KGHDR, CDR2 SFDVKD. V gave up 12 bases and J gave up 3 bases, with 14 bases separating them. The CDR3 DNA is TGTGCCGCCCTGGGGGCCCACTACGAGCAGTACTTC. Protein: CAALGAHYEQYF.